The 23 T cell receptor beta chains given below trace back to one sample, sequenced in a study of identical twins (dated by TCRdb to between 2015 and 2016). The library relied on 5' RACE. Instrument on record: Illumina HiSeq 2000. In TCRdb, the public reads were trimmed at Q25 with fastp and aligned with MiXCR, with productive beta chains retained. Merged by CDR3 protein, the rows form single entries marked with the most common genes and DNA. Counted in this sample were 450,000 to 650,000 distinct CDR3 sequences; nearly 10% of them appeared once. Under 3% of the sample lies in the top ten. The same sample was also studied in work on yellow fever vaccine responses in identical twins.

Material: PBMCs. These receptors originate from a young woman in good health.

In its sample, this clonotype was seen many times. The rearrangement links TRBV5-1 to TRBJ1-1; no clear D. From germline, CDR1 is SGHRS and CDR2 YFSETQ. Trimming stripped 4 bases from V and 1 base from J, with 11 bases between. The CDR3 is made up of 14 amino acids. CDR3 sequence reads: CASSPGIRNTEAFF. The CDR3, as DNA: TGCGCCAGCAGCCCCGGAATAAGGAACACTGAAGCTTTCTTT.

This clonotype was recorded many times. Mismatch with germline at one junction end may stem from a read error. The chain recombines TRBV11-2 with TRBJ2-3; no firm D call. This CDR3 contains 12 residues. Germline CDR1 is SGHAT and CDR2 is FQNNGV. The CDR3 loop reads CASRGSTDTRYF. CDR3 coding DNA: TGTGCCAGCAGGGGGTCCACAGATACGCGGTATTTT.

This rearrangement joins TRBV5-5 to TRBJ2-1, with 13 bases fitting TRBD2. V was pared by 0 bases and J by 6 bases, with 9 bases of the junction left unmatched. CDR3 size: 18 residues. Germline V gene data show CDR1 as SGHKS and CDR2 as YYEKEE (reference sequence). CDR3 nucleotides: TGTGCCAGCAGCTTGGGACTAGCGGGAGGATTAATTTTCAATGAGCAGTTCTTC. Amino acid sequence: CASSLGLAGGLIFNEQFF.

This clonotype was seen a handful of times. DNA for the CDR3: TGTGCCAGCAGCGGGACAGGGCTAGAATACGAGCAGTACTTC. Protein product: CASSGTGLEYEQYF. The V call is TRBV5-6, the J call TRBJ2-7; TRBD1 aligns across 9 bases. Germline V gene sequence: CDR1 SGHDT, CDR2 YYEEEE. This CDR3 has 14 residues. With V trimmed by 4 bases and J by 4 bases, 6 bases remained unmatched.

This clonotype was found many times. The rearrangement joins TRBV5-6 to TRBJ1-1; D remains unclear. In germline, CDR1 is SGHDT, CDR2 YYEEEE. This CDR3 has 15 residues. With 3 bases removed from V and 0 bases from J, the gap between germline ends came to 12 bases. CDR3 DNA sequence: TGTGCCAGCAGCTGGGCCCGGCAGATGAACACTGAAGCTTTCTTT. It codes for CASSWARQMNTEAFF. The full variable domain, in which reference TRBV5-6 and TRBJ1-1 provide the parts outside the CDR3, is DAGVTQSPTHLIKTRGQQVTLRCSPKSGHDTVSWYQQALGQGPQFIFQYYEEEERQRGNFPDRFSGHQFPNYSSELNVNALLLGDSALYLCASSWARQMNTEAFFGQGTRLTVV.

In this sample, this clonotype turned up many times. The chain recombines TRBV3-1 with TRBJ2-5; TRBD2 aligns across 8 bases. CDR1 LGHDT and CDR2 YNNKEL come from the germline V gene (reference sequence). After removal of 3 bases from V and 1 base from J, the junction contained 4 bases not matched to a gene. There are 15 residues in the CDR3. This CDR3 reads CASSQKTSGQETQYF. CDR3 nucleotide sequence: TGTGCCAGCAGCCAGAAAACTAGCGGCCAAGAGACCCAGTACTTC.

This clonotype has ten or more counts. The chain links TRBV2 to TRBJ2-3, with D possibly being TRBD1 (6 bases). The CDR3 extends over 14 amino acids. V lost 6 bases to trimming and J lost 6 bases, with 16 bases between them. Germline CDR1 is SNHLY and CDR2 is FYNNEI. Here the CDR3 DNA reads TGTGCCAGCAGAGCCGGACAGCTCGCGGATACGCAGTATTTT. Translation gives CASRAGQLADTQYF.

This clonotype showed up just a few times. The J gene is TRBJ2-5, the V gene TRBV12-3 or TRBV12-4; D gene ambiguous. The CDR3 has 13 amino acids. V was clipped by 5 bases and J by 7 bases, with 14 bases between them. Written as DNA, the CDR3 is TGTGCCAGCAGTCGCACACCGTCAGGGACCCAGTACTTC. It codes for CASSRTPSGTQYF.

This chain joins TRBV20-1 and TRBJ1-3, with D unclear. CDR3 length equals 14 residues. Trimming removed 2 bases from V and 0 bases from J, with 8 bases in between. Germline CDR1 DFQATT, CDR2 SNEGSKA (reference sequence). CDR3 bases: TGCAGTGCTAGAATAGCCTCCTCTGGAAACACCATATATTTT. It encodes CSARIASSGNTIYF.

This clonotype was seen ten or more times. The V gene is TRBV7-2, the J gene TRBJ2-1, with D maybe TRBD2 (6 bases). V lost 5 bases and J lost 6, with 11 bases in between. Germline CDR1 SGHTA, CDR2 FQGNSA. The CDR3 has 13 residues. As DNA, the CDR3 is TGTGCCAGCAGCATCCGGGACTTCAATGAGCAGTTCTTC. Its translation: CASSIRDFNEQFF.

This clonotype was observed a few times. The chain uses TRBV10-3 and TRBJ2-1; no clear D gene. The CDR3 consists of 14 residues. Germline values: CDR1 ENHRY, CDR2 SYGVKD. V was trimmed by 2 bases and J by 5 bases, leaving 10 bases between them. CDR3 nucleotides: TGTGCCATCAGTGAGGCACAGATACACAATGAGCAGTTCTTC. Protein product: CAISEAQIHNEQFF.

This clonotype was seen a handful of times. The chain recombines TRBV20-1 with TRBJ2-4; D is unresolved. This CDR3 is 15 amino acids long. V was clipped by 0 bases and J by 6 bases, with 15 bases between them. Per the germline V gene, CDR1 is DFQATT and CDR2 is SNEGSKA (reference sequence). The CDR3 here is CSAREPNPTGNIQYF. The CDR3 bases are TGCAGTGCTAGAGAGCCCAACCCAACGGGAAACATTCAGTACTTC.

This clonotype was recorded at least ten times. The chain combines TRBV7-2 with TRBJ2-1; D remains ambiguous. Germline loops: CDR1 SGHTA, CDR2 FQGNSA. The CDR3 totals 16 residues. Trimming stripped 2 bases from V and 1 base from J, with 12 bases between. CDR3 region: CASSLLRHPSYNEQFF. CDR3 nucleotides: TGTGCCAGCAGCTTATTACGGCACCCATCCTACAATGAGCAGTTCTTC.

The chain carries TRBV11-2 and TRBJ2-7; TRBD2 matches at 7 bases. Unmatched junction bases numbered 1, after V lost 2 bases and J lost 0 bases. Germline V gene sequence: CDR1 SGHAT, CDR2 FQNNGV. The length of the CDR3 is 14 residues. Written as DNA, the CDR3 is TGTGCCAGCAGCTTAAGGGACTACTCCTACGAGCAGTACTTC. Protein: CASSLRDYSYEQYF.

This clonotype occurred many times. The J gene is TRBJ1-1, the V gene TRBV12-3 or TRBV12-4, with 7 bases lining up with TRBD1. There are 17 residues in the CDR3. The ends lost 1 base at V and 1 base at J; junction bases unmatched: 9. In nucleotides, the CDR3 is TGTGCCAGCAGTTTAGGAAGCTGGACAGGAGAGAACACTGAAGCTTTCTTT. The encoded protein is CASSLGSWTGENTEAFF.

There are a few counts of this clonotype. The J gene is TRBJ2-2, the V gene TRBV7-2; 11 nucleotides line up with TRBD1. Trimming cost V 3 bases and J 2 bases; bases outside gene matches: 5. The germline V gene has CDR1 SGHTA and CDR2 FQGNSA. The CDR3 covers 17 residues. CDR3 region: CASSLEGQGVNTGELFF. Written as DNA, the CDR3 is TGTGCCAGCAGCTTGGAGGGACAGGGGGTAAACACCGGGGAGCTGTTTTTT.

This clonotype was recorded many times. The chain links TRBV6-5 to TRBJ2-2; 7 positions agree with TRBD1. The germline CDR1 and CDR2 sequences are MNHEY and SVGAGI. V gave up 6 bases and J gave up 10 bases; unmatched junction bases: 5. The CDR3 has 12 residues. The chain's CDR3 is CASSSGQPELFF. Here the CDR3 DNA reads TGTGCCAGCAGCTCGGGACAGCCGGAGCTGTTTTTT.

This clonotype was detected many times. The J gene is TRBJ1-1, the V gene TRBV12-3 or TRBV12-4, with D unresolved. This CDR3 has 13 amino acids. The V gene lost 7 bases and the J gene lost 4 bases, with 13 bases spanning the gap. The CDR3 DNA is TGTGCCAGCACCCCCAGCGGGCCCACTGAAGCTTTCTTT. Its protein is CASTPSGPTEAFF.

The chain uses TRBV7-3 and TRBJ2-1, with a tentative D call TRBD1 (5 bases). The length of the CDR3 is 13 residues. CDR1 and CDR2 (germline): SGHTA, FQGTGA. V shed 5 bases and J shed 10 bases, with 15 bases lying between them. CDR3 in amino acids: CASSMDTSREQFF. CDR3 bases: TGTGCCAGCAGCATGGACACCTCAAGGGAGCAGTTCTTC.

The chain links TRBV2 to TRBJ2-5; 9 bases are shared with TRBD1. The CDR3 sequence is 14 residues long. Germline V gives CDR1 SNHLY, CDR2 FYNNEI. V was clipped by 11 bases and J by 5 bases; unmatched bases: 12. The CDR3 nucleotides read TGTGCCGGGGCCCCGGGACAGGGCGAGGAGACCCAGTACTTC. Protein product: CAGAPGQGEETQYF.

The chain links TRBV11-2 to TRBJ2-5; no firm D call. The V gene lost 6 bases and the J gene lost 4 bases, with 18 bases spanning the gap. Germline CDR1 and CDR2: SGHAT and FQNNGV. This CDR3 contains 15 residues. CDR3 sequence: CASSRASEGSETQYF. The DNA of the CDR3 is TGTGCCAGCAGTCGCGCTTCTGAAGGTTCAGAGACCCAGTACTTC.

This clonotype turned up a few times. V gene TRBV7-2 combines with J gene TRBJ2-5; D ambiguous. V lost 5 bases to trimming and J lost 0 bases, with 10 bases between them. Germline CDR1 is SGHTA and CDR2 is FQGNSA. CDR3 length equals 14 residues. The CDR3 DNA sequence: TGTGCCAGCAGCAGCGACCTATACCAAGAGACCCAGTACTTC. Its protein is CASSSDLYQETQYF.

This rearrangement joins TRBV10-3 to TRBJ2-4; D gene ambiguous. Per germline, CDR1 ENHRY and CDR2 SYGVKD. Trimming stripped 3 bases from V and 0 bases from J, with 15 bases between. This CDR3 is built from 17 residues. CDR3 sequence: CAISDRLSTRAKNIQYF. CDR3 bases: TGTGCCATCAGTGATCGTTTGTCTACAAGAGCCAAAAACATTCAGTACTTC.